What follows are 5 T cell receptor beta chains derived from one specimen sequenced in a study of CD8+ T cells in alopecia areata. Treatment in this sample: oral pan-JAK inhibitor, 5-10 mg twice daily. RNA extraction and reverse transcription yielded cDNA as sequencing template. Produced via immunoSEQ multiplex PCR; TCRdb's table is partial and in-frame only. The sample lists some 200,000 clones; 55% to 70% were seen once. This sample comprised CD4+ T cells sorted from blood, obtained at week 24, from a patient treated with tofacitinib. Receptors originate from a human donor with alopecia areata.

DNA of the CDR3: TGTGCCAGCAGTGACGGCTACATGGCCGATACGCAGTATTTT. Protein product: CASSDGYMADTQYF. The rearrangement links TRBV6-1 to TRBJ2-3; no firm D call. CDR1 and CDR2 from the germline V gene are MNHNS and SASEGT. CDR3 size: 14 residues. V gave up 3 bases and J gave up 6 bases, with 13 bases separating them.

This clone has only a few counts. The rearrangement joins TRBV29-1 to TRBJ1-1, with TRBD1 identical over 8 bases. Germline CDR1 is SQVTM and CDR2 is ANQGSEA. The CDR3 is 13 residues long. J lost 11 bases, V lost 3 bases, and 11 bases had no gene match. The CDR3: CSVEWTAGGEAFF. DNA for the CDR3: TGCAGCGTTGAGTGGACTGCAGGGGGCGAGGCTTTCTTT.

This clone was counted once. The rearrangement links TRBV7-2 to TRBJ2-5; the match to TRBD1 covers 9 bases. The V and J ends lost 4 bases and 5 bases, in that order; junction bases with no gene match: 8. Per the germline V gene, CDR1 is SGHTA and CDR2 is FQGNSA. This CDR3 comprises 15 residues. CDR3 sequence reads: CASSSNRGPRETQYF. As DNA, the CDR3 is TGTGCCAGCAGCTCGAACAGGGGGCCGAGGGAGACCCAGTACTTC.

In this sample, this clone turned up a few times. DNA for the CDR3: TGTGCCAGCAGCAAAGGAGGAAGGGGCAGCTCTGGGGCCAACGTCCTGACTTTC. It encodes CASSKGGRGSSGANVLTF. The chain couples TRBV21-1 to TRBJ2-6; TRBD1 reflects the table's D call only, with no check against the DNA. TRBV21-1 is recorded as a pseudogene. There are 18 residues in the CDR3.

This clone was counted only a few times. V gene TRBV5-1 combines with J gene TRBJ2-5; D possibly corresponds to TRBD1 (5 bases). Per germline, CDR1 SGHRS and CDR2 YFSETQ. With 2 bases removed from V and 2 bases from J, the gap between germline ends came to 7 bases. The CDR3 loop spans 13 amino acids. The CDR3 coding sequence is TGCGCCAGCAGCTTACGACAGCAAGAGACCCAGTACTTC. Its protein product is CASSLRQQETQYF.